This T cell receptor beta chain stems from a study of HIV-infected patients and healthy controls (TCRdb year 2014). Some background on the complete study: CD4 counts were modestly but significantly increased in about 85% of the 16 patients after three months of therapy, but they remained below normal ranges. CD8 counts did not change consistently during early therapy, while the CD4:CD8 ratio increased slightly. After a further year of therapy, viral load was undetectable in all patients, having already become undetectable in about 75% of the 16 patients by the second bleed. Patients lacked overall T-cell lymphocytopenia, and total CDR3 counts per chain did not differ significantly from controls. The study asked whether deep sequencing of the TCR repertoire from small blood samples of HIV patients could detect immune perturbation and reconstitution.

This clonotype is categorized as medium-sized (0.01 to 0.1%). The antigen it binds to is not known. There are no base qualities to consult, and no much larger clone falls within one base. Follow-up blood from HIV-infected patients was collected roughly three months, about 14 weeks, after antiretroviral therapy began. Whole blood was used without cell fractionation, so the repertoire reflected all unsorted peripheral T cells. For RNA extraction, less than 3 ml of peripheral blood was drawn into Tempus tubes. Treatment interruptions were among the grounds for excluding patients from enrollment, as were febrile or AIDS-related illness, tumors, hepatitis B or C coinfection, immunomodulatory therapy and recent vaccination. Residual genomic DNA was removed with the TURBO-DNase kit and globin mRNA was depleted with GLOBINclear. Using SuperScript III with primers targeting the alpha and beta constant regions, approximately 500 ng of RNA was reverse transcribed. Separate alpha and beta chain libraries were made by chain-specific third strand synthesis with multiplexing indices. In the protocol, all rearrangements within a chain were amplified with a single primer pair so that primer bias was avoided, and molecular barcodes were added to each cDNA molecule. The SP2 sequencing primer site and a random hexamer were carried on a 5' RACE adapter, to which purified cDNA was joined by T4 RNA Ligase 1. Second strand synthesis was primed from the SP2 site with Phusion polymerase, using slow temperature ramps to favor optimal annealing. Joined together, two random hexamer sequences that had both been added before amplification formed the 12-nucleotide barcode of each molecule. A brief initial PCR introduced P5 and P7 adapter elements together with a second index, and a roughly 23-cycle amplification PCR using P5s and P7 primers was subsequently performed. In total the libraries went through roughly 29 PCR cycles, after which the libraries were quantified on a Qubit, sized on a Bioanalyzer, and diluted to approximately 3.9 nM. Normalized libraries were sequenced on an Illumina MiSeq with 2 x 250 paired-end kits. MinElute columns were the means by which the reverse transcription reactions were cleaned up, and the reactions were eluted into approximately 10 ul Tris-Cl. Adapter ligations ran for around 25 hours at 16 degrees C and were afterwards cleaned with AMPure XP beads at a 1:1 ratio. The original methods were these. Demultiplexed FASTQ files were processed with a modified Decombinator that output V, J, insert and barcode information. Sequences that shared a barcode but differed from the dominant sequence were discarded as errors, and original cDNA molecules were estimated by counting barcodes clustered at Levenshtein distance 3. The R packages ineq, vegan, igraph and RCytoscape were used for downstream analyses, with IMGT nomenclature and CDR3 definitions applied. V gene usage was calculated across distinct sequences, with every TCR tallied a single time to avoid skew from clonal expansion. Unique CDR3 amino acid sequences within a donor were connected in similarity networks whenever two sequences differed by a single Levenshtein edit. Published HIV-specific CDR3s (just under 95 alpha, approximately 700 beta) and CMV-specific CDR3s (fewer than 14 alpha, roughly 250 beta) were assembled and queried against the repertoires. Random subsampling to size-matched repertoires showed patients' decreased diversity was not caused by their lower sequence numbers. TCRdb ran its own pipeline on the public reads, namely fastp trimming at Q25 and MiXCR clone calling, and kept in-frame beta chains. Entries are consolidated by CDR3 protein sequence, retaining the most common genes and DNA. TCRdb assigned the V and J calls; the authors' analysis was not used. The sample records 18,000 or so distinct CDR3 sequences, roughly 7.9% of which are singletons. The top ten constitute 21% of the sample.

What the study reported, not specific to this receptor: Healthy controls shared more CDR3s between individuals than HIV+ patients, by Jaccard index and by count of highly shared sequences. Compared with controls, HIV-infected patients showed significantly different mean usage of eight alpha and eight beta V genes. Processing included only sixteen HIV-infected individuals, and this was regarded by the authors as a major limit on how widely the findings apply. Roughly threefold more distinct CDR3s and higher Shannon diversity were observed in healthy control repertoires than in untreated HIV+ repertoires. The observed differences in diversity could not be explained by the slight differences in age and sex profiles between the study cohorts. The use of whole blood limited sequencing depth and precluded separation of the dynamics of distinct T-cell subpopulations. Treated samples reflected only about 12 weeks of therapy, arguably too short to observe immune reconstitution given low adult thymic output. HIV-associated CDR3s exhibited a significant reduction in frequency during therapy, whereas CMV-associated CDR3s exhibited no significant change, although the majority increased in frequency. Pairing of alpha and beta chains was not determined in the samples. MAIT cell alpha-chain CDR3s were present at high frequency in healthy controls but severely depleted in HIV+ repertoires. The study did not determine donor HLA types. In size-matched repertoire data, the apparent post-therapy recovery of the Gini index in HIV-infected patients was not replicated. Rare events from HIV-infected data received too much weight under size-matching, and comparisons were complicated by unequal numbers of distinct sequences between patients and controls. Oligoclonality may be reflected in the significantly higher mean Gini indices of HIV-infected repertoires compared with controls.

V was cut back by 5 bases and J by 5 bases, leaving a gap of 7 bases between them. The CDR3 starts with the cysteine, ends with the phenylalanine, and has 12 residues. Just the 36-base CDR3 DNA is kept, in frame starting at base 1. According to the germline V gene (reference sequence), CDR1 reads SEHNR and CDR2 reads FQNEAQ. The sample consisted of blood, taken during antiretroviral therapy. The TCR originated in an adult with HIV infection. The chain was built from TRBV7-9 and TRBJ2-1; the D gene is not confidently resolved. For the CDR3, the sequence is CASSPLNNEQFF. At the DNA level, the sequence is TGTGCCAGCAGCCCCCTTAACAATGAGCAGTTCTTC.